One and the same sample provided the 3 T cell receptor beta chains below, sequenced in a study of shared clonotypes between healthy human individuals. Sequencing was performed with immunoSEQ multiplex PCR; in TCRdb, only in-frame clones are kept and a portion is missing. The sample shows about half a million clones, roughly 80% of them seen only once. The sequenced material came from PBMCs. These receptors came from a woman aged 40 to 49 in good health. Some clones in this sample may be carry-over from other donors' samples.

This chain links TRBV6-1 with TRBJ2-3; TRBD1 or TRBD2 may be the D gene (5 bases each). Trimming removed 3 bases at V and 2 bases at J, with 15 bases between. CDR3 size: 16 residues. CDR1 is MNHNS and CDR2 is SASEGT in the germline V gene. Here the CDR3 reads CASSDSGTAATDTQYF. DNA of the CDR3: TGTGCCAGCAGTGATTCCGGGACCGCAGCCACAGATACGCAGTATTTT.

The gene calls are TRBV6-6 and TRBJ2-1, with 10 bases aligning to TRBD2. Germline assignment: CDR1 MNHNY and CDR2 SVGAGI (reference sequence). This CDR3 is 13 amino acids long. The trim removed 7 bases at V and 9 bases at J, leaving 6 bases unmatched. The CDR3 protein is CASTSGRASEQFF. The DNA of the CDR3 is TGTGCCAGCACAAGCGGGAGGGCCTCTGAGCAGTTCTTC.

This clone was seen a few times. V gene TRBV6-4 combines with J gene TRBJ2-2, with D unresolved. V lost 3 bases to trimming and J lost 3 bases, with 5 bases between them. The CDR3 has 13 residues. Germline V lookup: CDR1 MRHNA, CDR2 SNTAGT. CDR3 region: CASSESDTGELFF. The DNA for the CDR3 is TGTGCCAGCAGTGAGAGCGACACCGGGGAGCTGTTTTTT.